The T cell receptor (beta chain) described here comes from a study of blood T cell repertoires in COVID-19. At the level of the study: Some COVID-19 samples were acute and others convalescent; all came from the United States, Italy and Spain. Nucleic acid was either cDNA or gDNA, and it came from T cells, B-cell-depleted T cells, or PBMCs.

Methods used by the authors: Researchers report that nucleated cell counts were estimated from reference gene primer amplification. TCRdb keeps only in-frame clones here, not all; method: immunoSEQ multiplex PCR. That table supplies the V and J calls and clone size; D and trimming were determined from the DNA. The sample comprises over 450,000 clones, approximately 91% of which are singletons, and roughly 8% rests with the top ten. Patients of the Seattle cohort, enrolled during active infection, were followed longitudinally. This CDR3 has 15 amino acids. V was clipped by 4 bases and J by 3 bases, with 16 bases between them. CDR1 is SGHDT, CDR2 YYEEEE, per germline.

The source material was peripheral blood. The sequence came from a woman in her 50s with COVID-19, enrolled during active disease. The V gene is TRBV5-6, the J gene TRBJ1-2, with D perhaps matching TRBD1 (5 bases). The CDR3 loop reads CASSPQPGGYYGYTF. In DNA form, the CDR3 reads TGTGCCAGCAGCCCCCAGCCCGGGGGTTACTATGGCTACACCTTC.